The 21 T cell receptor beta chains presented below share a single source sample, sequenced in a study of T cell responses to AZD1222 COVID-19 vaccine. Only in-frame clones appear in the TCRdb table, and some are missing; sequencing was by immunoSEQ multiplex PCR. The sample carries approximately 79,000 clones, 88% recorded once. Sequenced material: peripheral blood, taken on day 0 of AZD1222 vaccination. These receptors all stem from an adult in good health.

CDR3 DNA sequence: TGTGCCTGGAGTCCCCGGAATGAGCAGTTCTTC. Residues: CAWSPRNEQFF. The chain combines TRBV30 with TRBJ2-1, with unresolved D. This CDR3 comprises 11 residues. Germline loops: CDR1 GTSNPN, CDR2 SVGIG (reference sequence). Between the trimmed V and J ends, which lost 2 bases and 7 bases, there was a span of 6 bases. Complete variable domain (other parts from reference TRBV30 and TRBJ2-1): SQTIHQWPATLVQPVGSPLSLECTVEGTSNPNLYWYRQAAGRGLQLLFYSVGIGQISSEVPQNLSASRPQDRQFILSSKKLLLSDSGFYLCAWSPRNEQFFGPGTRLTVL.

Here the CDR3 DNA reads TGCGCCAGCAGCCAAGAAGTCGGGCAGGTCTTTTGGGAGCAGTACTTC. Translated: CASSQEVGQVFWEQYF. V usage is TRBV4-1 and J usage is TRBJ2-7; no reliable D call. CDR1 is MGHRA, CDR2 YSYEKL, per germline. V gave up 0 bases and J gave up 7 bases, with 19 bases separating them. The CDR3 totals 16 residues.

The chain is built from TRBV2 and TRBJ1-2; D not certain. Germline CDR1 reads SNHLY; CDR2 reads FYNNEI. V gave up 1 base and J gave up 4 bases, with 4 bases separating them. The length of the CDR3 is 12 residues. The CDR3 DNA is TGTGCCAGCAGTGAAGACCGCTATGGCTACACCTTC. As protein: CASSEDRYGYTF.

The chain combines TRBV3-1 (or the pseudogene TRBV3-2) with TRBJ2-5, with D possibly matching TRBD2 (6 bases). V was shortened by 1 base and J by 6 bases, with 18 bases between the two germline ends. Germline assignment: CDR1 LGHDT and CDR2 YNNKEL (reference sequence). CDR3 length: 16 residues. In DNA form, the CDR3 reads TGTGCCAGCAGCCAAGGGGGCGGGACTCGAGTACAGACCCAGTACTTC. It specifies CASSQGGGTRVQTQYF.

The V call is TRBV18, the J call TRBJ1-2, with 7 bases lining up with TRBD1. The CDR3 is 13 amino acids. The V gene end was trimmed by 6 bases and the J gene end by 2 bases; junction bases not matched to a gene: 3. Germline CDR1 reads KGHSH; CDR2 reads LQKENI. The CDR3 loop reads CASSSDRNYGYTF. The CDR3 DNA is TGTGCCAGCTCTTCGGACAGGAACTATGGCTACACCTTC.

CDR3: CASSASGAAEPQHF. The CDR3 nucleotides read TGTGCCAGCAGCGCCTCAGGGGCGGCTGAGCCCCAGCATTTT. This chain connects TRBV9 to TRBJ1-5; possible D gene TRBD1, 6 bases. This CDR3 contains 14 residues. V lost 3 bases and J 8 bases, leaving 15 bases between the germline ends. Germline V gives CDR1 SGDLS, CDR2 YYNGEE.

CDR3 region: CASRPSVFHSYEQYF. The DNA for the CDR3 is TGTGCCAGCAGGCCTTCTGTCTTCCACTCCTACGAGCAGTACTTC. The chain employs TRBV6-5 and TRBJ2-7; D not certain. Germline V CDR1 and CDR2: MNHEY, SVGAGI. The CDR3 spans 15 residues. Trimming removed 6 bases from V and 0 bases from J, with 15 bases in between.

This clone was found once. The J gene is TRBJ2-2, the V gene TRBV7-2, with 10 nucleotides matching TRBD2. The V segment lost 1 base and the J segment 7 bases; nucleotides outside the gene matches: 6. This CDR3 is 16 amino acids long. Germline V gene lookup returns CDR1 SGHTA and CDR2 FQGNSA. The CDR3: CASSLGPSGSGGELFF. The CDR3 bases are TGTGCCAGCAGCTTAGGCCCTAGCGGGAGTGGCGGGGAGCTGTTTTTT.

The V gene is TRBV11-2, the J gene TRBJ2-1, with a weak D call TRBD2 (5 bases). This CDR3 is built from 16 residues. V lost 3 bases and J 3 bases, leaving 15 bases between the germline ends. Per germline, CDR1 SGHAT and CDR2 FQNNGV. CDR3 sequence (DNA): TGTGCCAGCAGCTTCAGTCAAGCTAGCAGCTACAATGAGCAGTTCTTC. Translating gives CASSFSQASSYNEQFF.

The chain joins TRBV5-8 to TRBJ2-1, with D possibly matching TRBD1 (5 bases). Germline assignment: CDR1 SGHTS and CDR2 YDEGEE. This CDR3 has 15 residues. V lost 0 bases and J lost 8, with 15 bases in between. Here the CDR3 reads CASSLGTYLQDEQFF. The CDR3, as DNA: TGTGCCAGCAGCTTGGGGACCTACCTACAGGATGAGCAGTTCTTC.

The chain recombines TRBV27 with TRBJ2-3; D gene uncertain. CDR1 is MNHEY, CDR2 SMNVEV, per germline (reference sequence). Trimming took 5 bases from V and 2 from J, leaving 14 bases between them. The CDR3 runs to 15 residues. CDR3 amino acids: CASSRLLQNTDTQYF. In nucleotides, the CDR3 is TGTGCCAGCAGTCGCCTTTTGCAGAACACAGATACGCAGTATTTT.

The CDR3 spells CASSTGTGGPGDTEAFF. In DNA, the CDR3 is TGTGCCAGCAGCACCGGGACAGGGGGACCCGGGGACACTGAAGCTTTCTTT. This chain joins TRBV5-4 and TRBJ1-1, with 11 bases aligning to TRBD1. CDR3 size: 17 residues. Germline lookup yields CDR1 SGHNT and CDR2 YYREEE (reference sequence). With 4 bases clipped from V and 3 bases from J, the junction kept 11 bases outside the gene matches. Together with reference TRBV5-4 and TRBJ1-1, the CDR3 gives the full variable domain: ETGVTQSPTHLIKTRGQQVTLRCSSQSGHNTVSWYQQALGQGPQFIFQYYREEENGRGNFPPRFSGLQFPNYSSELNVNALELDDSALYLCASSTGTGGPGDTEAFFGQGTRLTVV.

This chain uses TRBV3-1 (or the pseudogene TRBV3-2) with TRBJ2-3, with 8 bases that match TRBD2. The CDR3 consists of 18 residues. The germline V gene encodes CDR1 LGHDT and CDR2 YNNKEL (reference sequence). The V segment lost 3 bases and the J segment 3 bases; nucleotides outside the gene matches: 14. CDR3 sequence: CASSHTSFSGTRTDTQYF. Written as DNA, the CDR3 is TGTGCCAGCAGCCATACCTCTTTTAGCGGGACCAGGACAGATACGCAGTATTTT.

The CDR3: CASSRDLLAGSGELFF. DNA of the CDR3: TGTGCCAGCAGCCGCGACCTGCTAGCGGGATCCGGGGAGCTGTTTTTT. The chain uses TRBV6-2 or TRBV6-3 and TRBJ2-2, with 9 bases aligning to TRBD2. Germline assignment: CDR1 MNHEY and CDR2 SVGEGT. The trim removed 6 bases at V and 6 bases at J, leaving 11 bases unmatched. The CDR3 covers 16 residues.

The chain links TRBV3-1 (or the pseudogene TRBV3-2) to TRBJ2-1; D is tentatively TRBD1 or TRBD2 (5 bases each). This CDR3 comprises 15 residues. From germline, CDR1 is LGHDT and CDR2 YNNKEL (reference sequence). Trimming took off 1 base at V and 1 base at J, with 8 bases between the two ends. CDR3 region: CASSQGGISYNEQFF. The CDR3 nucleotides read TGTGCCAGCAGCCAAGGGGGGATTTCCTACAATGAGCAGTTCTTC.

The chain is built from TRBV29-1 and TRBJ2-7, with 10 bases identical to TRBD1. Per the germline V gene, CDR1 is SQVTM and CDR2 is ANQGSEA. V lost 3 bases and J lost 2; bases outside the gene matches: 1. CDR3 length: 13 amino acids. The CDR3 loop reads CSVDGQGAYEQYF. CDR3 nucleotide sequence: TGCAGCGTTGATGGACAGGGGGCCTACGAGCAGTACTTC.

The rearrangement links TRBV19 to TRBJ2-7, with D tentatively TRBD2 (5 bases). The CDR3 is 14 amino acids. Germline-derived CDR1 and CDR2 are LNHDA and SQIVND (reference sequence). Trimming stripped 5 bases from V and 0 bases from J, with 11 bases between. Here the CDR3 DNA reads TGTGCCAGTAGTGTGGACTTATCCTCCTACGAGCAGTACTTC. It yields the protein CASSVDLSSYEQYF.

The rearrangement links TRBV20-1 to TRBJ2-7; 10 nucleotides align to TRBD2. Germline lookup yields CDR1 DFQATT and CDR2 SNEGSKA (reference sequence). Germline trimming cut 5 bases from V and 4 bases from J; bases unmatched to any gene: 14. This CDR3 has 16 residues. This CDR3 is CSARGLAGASRYEQYF. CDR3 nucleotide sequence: TGCAGTGCTCGTGGCCTAGCGGGAGCGTCCCGGTACGAGCAGTACTTC.

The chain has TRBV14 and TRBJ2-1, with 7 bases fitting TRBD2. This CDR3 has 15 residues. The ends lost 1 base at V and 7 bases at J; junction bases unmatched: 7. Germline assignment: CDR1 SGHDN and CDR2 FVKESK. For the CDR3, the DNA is TGTGCCAGCAGCCAAGGGACTAGTATCAATAATGAGCAGTTCTTC. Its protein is CASSQGTSINNEQFF.

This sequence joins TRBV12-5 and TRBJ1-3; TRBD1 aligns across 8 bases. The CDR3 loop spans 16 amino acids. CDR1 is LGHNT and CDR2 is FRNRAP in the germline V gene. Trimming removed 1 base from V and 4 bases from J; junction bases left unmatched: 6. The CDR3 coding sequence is TGTGCTAGTGGTTTGGGCAGGGGGCTCGAGGGAAACACCATATATTTT. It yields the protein CASGLGRGLEGNTIYF.

In DNA, the CDR3 is TGTGCCAGCAGTTTAGCCCTCCGGGGAAGAGGCTACACCTTC. Translated: CASSLALRGRGYTF. J is TRBJ1-2 and V is TRBV28; D unresolved. CDR1 and CDR2 from the germline V gene are MDHEN and SYDVKM. The germline V and J ends were trimmed by 2 bases and 8 bases, with 15 bases remaining between them. The CDR3 length is 14 residues.